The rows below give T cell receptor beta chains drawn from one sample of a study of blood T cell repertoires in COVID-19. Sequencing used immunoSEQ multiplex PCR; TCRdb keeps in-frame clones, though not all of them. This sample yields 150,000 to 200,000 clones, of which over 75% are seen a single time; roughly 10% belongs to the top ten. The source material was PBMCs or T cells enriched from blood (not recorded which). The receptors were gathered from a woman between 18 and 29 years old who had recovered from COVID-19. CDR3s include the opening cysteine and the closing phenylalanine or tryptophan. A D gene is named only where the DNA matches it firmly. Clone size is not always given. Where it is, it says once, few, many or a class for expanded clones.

CDR3nt: TGCGCCAGCAGCCAAGAAAGGGACAGCAGGTTTGGGCAGTACTTC; CDR3aa: CASSQERDSRFGQYF; d_gene: TRBD1; v_gene: TRBV4-1; abundance: NA; j_gene: TRBJ2-7
CDR3nt: TGTGCCAGTAGTAGGGGTTATGACAGATACACCGGGGAGCTGTTTTTT; CDR3aa: CASSRGYDRYTGELFF; d_gene: NA; v_gene: TRBV19; abundance: once; j_gene: TRBJ2-2
CDR3nt: TGTGCCAGTACCCAGACAGGTTATAGCAATCAGCCCCAGCATTTT; CDR3aa: CASTQTGYSNQPQHF; d_gene: NA; v_gene: TRBV19; abundance: NA; j_gene: TRBJ1-5
CDR3nt: TGTGCCAGTAGTACCGGACTAGCGGTCTCCTACAATGAGCAGTTCTTC; CDR3aa: CASSTGLAVSYNEQFF; d_gene: TRBD2; v_gene: TRBV19; abundance: NA; j_gene: TRBJ2-1
CDR3nt: TGCAGCGTTGAAGAGGGGACAGGGGCCGCCTATAATTCACCCCTCCACTTT; CDR3aa: CSVEEGTGAAYNSPLHF; d_gene: TRBD1; v_gene: TRBV29-1; abundance: NA; j_gene: TRBJ1-6
CDR3nt: TGTGCCAGCTCCTACAGGGGGGATGAGCAGTTCTTC; CDR3aa: CASSYRGDEQFF; d_gene: TRBD1; v_gene: TRBV18; abundance: once; j_gene: TRBJ2-1
CDR3nt: TGTGCCAGCAGGGAACAGGGCCTCCTGGGCTACGAGCAGTACTTC; CDR3aa: CASREQGLLGYEQYF; d_gene: NA; v_gene: TRBV2; abundance: NA; j_gene: TRBJ2-7
CDR3nt: TGTGCCAGCAGTCCAGGGACCGGGAGTGGAGCTTTCTTT; CDR3aa: CASSPGTGSGAFF; d_gene: NA; v_gene: TRBV28; abundance: NA; j_gene: TRBJ1-1
CDR3nt: TGTGCCAGCAGCCGGGAGGGGGCCTACGAGCAGTACTTC; CDR3aa: CASSREGAYEQYF; d_gene: TRBD2; v_gene: TRBV2; abundance: once; j_gene: TRBJ2-7
CDR3nt: TGTGCCAGCAGCTTAGATCAGGCGAACTCGGAATACGAGCAGTACTTC; CDR3aa: CASSLDQANSEYEQYF; d_gene: NA; v_gene: TRBV11-1; abundance: NA; j_gene: TRBJ2-7
CDR3nt: TGTGCCAGCAGCTTTGTCTGGGAGCGGTCCTACAATGAGCAGTTCTTC; CDR3aa: CASSFVWERSYNEQFF; d_gene: NA; v_gene: TRBV11-1; abundance: NA; j_gene: TRBJ2-1
CDR3nt: TGTGCCAGTAGTATTGGGCAGGGGGGAAGCAATCAGCCCCAGCATTTT; CDR3aa: CASSIGQGGSNQPQHF; d_gene: TRBD1; v_gene: TRBV19; abundance: few; j_gene: TRBJ1-5
CDR3nt: TGTGCCAGTAGAAGATGGGACAGGGGTGGGAAAAGAGATTTACAGCCCCAGCATTTT; CDR3aa: CASRRWDRGGKRDLQPQHF; d_gene: TRBD1; v_gene: TRBV19; abundance: NA; j_gene: TRBJ1-5
CDR3nt: TGCGCCAGCAGCCAAAGACAGGGCTCTGGCTACGAGCAGTACTTC; CDR3aa: CASSQRQGSGYEQYF; d_gene: TRBD1; v_gene: TRBV4-1; abundance: NA; j_gene: TRBJ2-7
CDR3nt: TGTGCCATCAGTGTCGGACAGGACTCCTACGAGCAGTACTTC; CDR3aa: CAISVGQDSYEQYF; d_gene: TRBD1; v_gene: TRBV10-3; abundance: NA; j_gene: TRBJ2-7
CDR3nt: TGTGCCAGCAGTCGCCTAGGGACTGACCAAGAGACCCAGTACTTC; CDR3aa: CASSRLGTDQETQYF; d_gene: NA; v_gene: TRBV28; abundance: NA; j_gene: TRBJ2-5
CDR3nt: TGTGCCAGCAGCTTAACAGGGGTTCCGGGGGCTGGAAACACCATATATTTT; CDR3aa: CASSLTGVPGAGNTIYF; d_gene: TRBD1; v_gene: TRBV7-9; abundance: NA; j_gene: TRBJ1-3
CDR3nt: TGTGCCAGCAGCTTGGCCCGACAGGGGTTCCCCAAAGAGACCCAGTACTTC; CDR3aa: CASSLARQGFPKETQYF; d_gene: TRBD1; v_gene: TRBV5-8; abundance: NA; j_gene: TRBJ2-5
CDR3nt: TGTGCCAGCAGCTTGGCAGGCAGAGATACGCAGTATTTT; CDR3aa: CASSLAGRDTQYF; d_gene: NA; v_gene: TRBV5-4; abundance: NA; j_gene: TRBJ2-3
CDR3nt: TGTGCCAGCAGCTCCTTTTGGGCGACAACTGGATCACCCCTCCACTTT; CDR3aa: CASSSFWATTGSPLHF; d_gene: NA; v_gene: TRBV7-2; abundance: once; j_gene: TRBJ1-6
CDR3nt: TGTGCCAGCAGGAAAACAGCCACAGATACGCAGTATTTT; CDR3aa: CASRKTATDTQYF; d_gene: NA; v_gene: TRBV27; abundance: NA; j_gene: TRBJ2-3
CDR3nt: TGCGCCAGCAGCTTGGTTTCGGGGGCAACTAATGAAAAACTGTTTTTT; CDR3aa: CASSLVSGATNEKLFF; d_gene: NA; v_gene: TRBV5-1; abundance: NA; j_gene: TRBJ1-4
CDR3nt: TGTGCCAGCAGTCCCCCCCCGCGACAGGGGATCTATGGCTACACCTTC; CDR3aa: CASSPPPRQGIYGYTF; d_gene: TRBD1; v_gene: TRBV28; abundance: NA; j_gene: TRBJ1-2
CDR3nt: TGTGCCAGCAGCTCGACAGGGGGCTACGAGCAGTACTTC; CDR3aa: CASSSTGGYEQYF; d_gene: TRBD1; v_gene: TRBV11-2; abundance: NA; j_gene: TRBJ2-7
CDR3nt: TGTGCCAGTTCTAGACAGGGGCGCTACGAGCAGTACTTC; CDR3aa: CASSRQGRYEQYF; d_gene: TRBD1; v_gene: TRBV19; abundance: once; j_gene: TRBJ2-7
CDR3nt: TGTGCCAGTAGTATTGGGGGCGACTATGGCTACACCTTC; CDR3aa: CASSIGGDYGYTF; d_gene: NA; v_gene: TRBV19; abundance: NA; j_gene: TRBJ1-2
CDR3nt: TGTGCCAGCAGGGAAGAGACAGGTACCGACACTGAAGCTTTCTTT; CDR3aa: CASREETGTDTEAFF; d_gene: NA; v_gene: TRBV27; abundance: NA; j_gene: TRBJ1-1
CDR3nt: TGTGCCAGCAGCCTAACCGGGACAGGGAACGGAGAGACCCAGTACTTC; CDR3aa: CASSLTGTGNGETQYF; d_gene: TRBD1; v_gene: TRBV11-2; abundance: NA; j_gene: TRBJ2-5
CDR3nt: TGTGCCAGCAGCGAGGGACAGCTGAACACTGAAGCTTTCTTT; CDR3aa: CASSEGQLNTEAFF; d_gene: TRBD1; v_gene: TRBV2; abundance: NA; j_gene: TRBJ1-1
CDR3nt: TGTGCCAGTAGTATAGGAGGGTCCTCTGGGGCCAACGTCCTGACTTTC; CDR3aa: CASSIGGSSGANVLTF; d_gene: NA; v_gene: TRBV19; abundance: NA; j_gene: TRBJ2-6
CDR3nt: TGTGCCAGCAGCTTATCTCCGGGGATTGAGCAGTTCTTC; CDR3aa: CASSLSPGIEQFF; d_gene: NA; v_gene: TRBV7-9; abundance: NA; j_gene: TRBJ2-1
CDR3nt: TGCGCCAGCAGCTTGGCCCACACAGGGGGCGACTACAATGAGCAGTTCTTC; CDR3aa: CASSLAHTGGDYNEQFF; d_gene: TRBD1; v_gene: TRBV5-1; abundance: NA; j_gene: TRBJ2-1
CDR3nt: TGTGCCAGCGGGGAGGCCAACTCCTACGAGCAGTACTTC; CDR3aa: CASGEANSYEQYF; d_gene: NA; v_gene: TRBV28; abundance: NA; j_gene: TRBJ2-7
CDR3nt: TGCGCCAGCAGCTCCGGTCATCCCGAGCAGTACTTC; CDR3aa: CASSSGHPEQYF; d_gene: NA; v_gene: TRBV5-1; abundance: NA; j_gene: TRBJ2-7
CDR3nt: TGCGCCAGCAACCTAGCGGGGGGGTACAATGAGCAGTTCTTC; CDR3aa: CASNLAGGYNEQFF; d_gene: TRBD2; v_gene: TRBV10-2; abundance: NA; j_gene: TRBJ2-1
CDR3nt: TGCGCCAGCAGCCAAGACCGGAGTAACTATGGCTACACCTTC; CDR3aa: CASSQDRSNYGYTF; d_gene: NA; v_gene: TRBV4-1; abundance: NA; j_gene: TRBJ1-2
CDR3nt: TGTGCCAGCAGCTTAGTGGGGGGACGTCAGGCCGGGGAGCTGTTTTTT; CDR3aa: CASSLVGGRQAGELFF; d_gene: NA; v_gene: TRBV11-2; abundance: NA; j_gene: TRBJ2-2
CDR3nt: TGTGCCAGTAGTATAGATGGAGGGTTTGAGAATCAGCCCCAGCATTTT; CDR3aa: CASSIDGGFENQPQHF; d_gene: NA; v_gene: TRBV19; abundance: few; j_gene: TRBJ1-5
CDR3nt: TGTGCCAGCCGTGACGTGGCCCCCTCTGGAAACACCATATATTTT; CDR3aa: CASRDVAPSGNTIYF; d_gene: NA; v_gene: TRBV10-3; abundance: NA; j_gene: TRBJ1-3
CDR3nt: TGTGCCAGCAGCTTGGATAGTCAGCCCCAGCATTTT; CDR3aa: CASSLDSQPQHF; d_gene: NA; v_gene: TRBV5-5; abundance: NA; j_gene: TRBJ1-5
CDR3nt: TGTGCCAGCAGCTTACTAGCGGGAGGTTACAATGAGCAGTTCTTC; CDR3aa: CASSLLAGGYNEQFF; d_gene: TRBD2; v_gene: TRBV11-2; abundance: NA; j_gene: TRBJ2-1
CDR3nt: TGTGCCATCATGACGGGGGTGGTCGAGCAGTACTTC; CDR3aa: CAIMTGVVEQYF; d_gene: NA; v_gene: TRBV10-3; abundance: NA; j_gene: TRBJ2-7
CDR3nt: TGTGCCACTCGGACAGGAGGGACCGGGGAGCTGTTTTTT; CDR3aa: CATRTGGTGELFF; d_gene: NA; v_gene: TRBV7-2; abundance: NA; j_gene: TRBJ2-2
CDR3nt: TGCGCCAGCAGCTTGTCCGGGGGAAATTCACCCCTCCACTTT; CDR3aa: CASSLSGGNSPLHF; d_gene: NA; v_gene: TRBV5-1; abundance: NA; j_gene: TRBJ1-6
CDR3nt: TGTGCCATCAGTGGAGAGGCTAATAGCAATCAGCCCCAGCATTTT; CDR3aa: CAISGEANSNQPQHF; d_gene: NA; v_gene: TRBV10-3; abundance: NA; j_gene: TRBJ1-5
CDR3nt: TGTGCCAGCAGCCGTACTAGCGGCCAAGAGACCCAGTACTTC; CDR3aa: CASSRTSGQETQYF; d_gene: TRBD2; v_gene: TRBV5-8; abundance: NA; j_gene: TRBJ2-5
CDR3nt: TGTGCCAGCAGCCAAGATTCTAGCGGGGGACCATACAATGAGCAGTTCTTC; CDR3aa: CASSQDSSGGPYNEQFF; d_gene: TRBD2; v_gene: TRBV4-2; abundance: many; j_gene: TRBJ2-1
CDR3nt: TGTGCCAGCAGCCCCTTCGGTGGGCTAGCGGGTCTGGGTACGCAGTATTTT; CDR3aa: CASSPFGGLAGLGTQYF; d_gene: TRBD2; v_gene: TRBV4-2; abundance: NA; j_gene: TRBJ2-3
CDR3nt: TGCAGCGTTGGATACAGCTCCGGAAACACCATATATTTT; CDR3aa: CSVGYSSGNTIYF; d_gene: NA; v_gene: TRBV29-1; abundance: NA; j_gene: TRBJ1-3
CDR3nt: TGTGCCAGCAGCCAAGCGAGGGAATCGGCCCAGTACTTC; CDR3aa: CASSQARESAQYF; d_gene: NA; v_gene: TRBV3-1/TRBV3-2; abundance: NA; j_gene: TRBJ2-5
CDR3nt: TGTGCCAGTAGTATAGCCTCCCGAGCTTCTGGAAACACCATATATTTT; CDR3aa: CASSIASRASGNTIYF; d_gene: NA; v_gene: TRBV19; abundance: NA; j_gene: TRBJ1-3
CDR3nt: TGTGCCTGGAGTCAGTCAGGGTGGACGAATGAGCAGTTCTTC; CDR3aa: CAWSQSGWTNEQFF; d_gene: NA; v_gene: TRBV30; abundance: NA; j_gene: TRBJ2-1